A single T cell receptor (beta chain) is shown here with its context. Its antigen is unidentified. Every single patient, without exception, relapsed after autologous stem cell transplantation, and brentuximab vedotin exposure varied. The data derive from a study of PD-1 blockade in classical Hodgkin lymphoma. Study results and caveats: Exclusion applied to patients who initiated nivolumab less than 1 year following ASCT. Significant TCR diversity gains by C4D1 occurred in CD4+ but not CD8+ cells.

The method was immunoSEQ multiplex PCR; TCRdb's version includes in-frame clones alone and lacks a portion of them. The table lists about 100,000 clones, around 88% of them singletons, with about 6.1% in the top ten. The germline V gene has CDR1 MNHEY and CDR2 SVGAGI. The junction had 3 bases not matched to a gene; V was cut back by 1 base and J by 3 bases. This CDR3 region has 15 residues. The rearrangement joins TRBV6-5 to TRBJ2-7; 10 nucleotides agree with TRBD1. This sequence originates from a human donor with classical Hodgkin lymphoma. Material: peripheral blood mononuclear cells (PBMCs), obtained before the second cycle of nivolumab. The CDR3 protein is CASSYWDRGYYEQYF. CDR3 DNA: TGTGCCAGCAGTTACTGGGACAGGGGATACTACGAGCAGTACTTC.